Below are 10 T cell receptor beta chains sequenced from a single sample in a study of shared clonotypes between healthy human individuals. Using immunoSEQ multiplex PCR, the repertoire was profiled, and TCRdb retains in-frame clones only, with some absent. The sample yields some 2,500,000 clones, 92% seen once. Sequenced: naive CD4+ T cells from PBMCs. The subset: CD45RA+ positively selected. The receptor source for this set is a man aged 18 to 29 in good health. Some clones in this sample may be carry-over from other donors' samples.

The chain carries TRBV30 and TRBJ2-1; D unresolved. There are 13 residues in the CDR3. CDR1 is GTSNPN, CDR2 SVGIG, per germline (reference sequence). Trimming took 1 base from V and 9 from J, leaving 13 bases between them. CDR3 amino acids: CAWSEIEGGEQFF. The CDR3 nucleotides read TGTGCCTGGAGTGAAATTGAAGGCGGTGAGCAGTTCTTC.

Only one count was recorded for this clone. The genes are TRBV5-1 and TRBJ2-1; 10 bases align to TRBD1. V was clipped by 6 bases and J by 8 bases; unmatched bases: 8. Germline loops: CDR1 SGHRS, CDR2 YFSETQ. This CDR3 comprises 14 residues. DNA of the CDR3: TGCGCCAGCACTAGACAGGGGGCGACCGATGAGCAGTTCTTC. It encodes CASTRQGATDEQFF. Variable domain in full (rest from reference TRBV5-1 and TRBJ2-1): KAGVTQTPRYLIKTRGQQVTLSCSPISGHRSVSWYQQTPGQGLQFLFEYFSETQRNKGNFPGRFSGRQFSNSRSEMNVSTLELGDSALYLCASTRQGATDEQFFGPGTRLTVL.

The gene calls are TRBV7-7 and TRBJ2-3; no definite D call. The germline V gene encodes CDR1 SSHAT and CDR2 FNYEAQ (reference sequence). V shed 0 bases and J shed 1 base, with 5 bases lying between them. The CDR3 extends over 14 amino acids. This CDR3 is CASSLAGRTDTQYF. The CDR3 bases are TGTGCCAGCAGCTTAGCGGGTCGCACAGATACGCAGTATTTT.

The chain carries TRBV10-3 and TRBJ2-3; TRBD2 matches 7 bases. The V gene end was trimmed by 1 base and the J gene end by 2 bases; junction bases not matched to a gene: 9. Germline lookup yields CDR1 ENHRY and CDR2 SYGVKD. The CDR3 is made up of 17 amino acids. CDR3 nucleotide sequence: TGTGCCATCAGTGAGTTGGGGAGGGCGAACCCCACAGATACGCAGTATTTT. Its translation: CAISELGRANPTDTQYF.

The chain couples TRBV5-4 to TRBJ2-7; no clear D gene. The CDR3 consists of 14 residues. Germline values: CDR1 SGHNT, CDR2 YYREEE (reference sequence). The V and J ends lost 4 bases and 0 bases respectively, with 11 bases between them. The CDR3 protein is CASSPDISSYEQYF. The CDR3 nucleotides are TGTGCCAGCAGCCCCGACATCTCCTCCTACGAGCAGTACTTC. The variable domain in full, completed from reference TRBV5-4 and TRBJ2-7, reads ETGVTQSPTHLIKTRGQQVTLRCSSQSGHNTVSWYQQALGQGPQFIFQYYREEENGRGNFPPRFSGLQFPNYSSELNVNALELDDSALYLCASSPDISSYEQYFGPGTRLTVT.

This chain links TRBV28 with TRBJ2-1; TRBD1 aligns across 8 bases. Trimming took 7 bases from V and 8 from J; bases not matched to a gene: 13. Germline V lookup: CDR1 MDHEN, CDR2 SYDVKM. This CDR3 spans 15 amino acids. This CDR3 is CASISFRTGIYEQFF. In DNA form, the CDR3 reads TGTGCCAGCATATCCTTCAGGACAGGGATCTATGAGCAGTTCTTC.

This clone was seen more than once but under ten times. V usage is TRBV11-1 and J usage is TRBJ2-5; 9 nucleotides align to TRBD1. This CDR3 region has 13 residues. The V gene end was trimmed by 4 bases and the J gene end by 5 bases; junction bases not matched to a gene: 2. Germline V gene sequence: CDR1 SGHAT, CDR2 FQDESV (reference sequence). The CDR3 reads CASSSDRGETQYF. Here the CDR3 DNA reads TGTGCCAGCAGCTCGGACAGGGGCGAGACCCAGTACTTC.

There are many counts of this clone. Other DNA sequences in this sample translate to the same CDR3. The V gene is TRBV6-5, the J gene TRBJ2-7; D perhaps matches TRBD2 (7 bases). The V and J ends lost 0 bases and 4 bases respectively, with 13 bases between them. The CDR3 is made up of 15 amino acids. Germline V gene sequence: CDR1 MNHEY, CDR2 SVGAGI. CDR3 nucleotide sequence: TGTGCCAGCAGTTACTCTGGGGGGGGCTTATACGAGCAGTACTTC. It encodes CASSYSGGGLYEQYF.

The chain uses TRBV30 and TRBJ2-1, with D tentatively TRBD2 (5 bases). Trimming took off 3 bases at V and 8 bases at J, with 17 bases between the two ends. The CDR3 is made up of 14 amino acids. In germline, CDR1 is GTSNPN, CDR2 SVGIG (reference sequence). This CDR3 reads CAWSSGGPPYEQFF. The CDR3 nucleotides read TGTGCCTGGAGCTCGGGCGGGCCGCCCTATGAGCAGTTCTTC. The whole variable domain, filled in from reference TRBV30 and TRBJ2-1, reads SQTIHQWPATLVQPVGSPLSLECTVEGTSNPNLYWYRQAAGRGLQLLFYSVGIGQISSEVPQNLSASRPQDRQFILSSKKLLLSDSGFYLCAWSSGGPPYEQFFGPGTRLTVL.

This sequence joins TRBV28 and TRBJ1-5; D call uncertain. Trimming took 5 bases from V and 7 from J, leaving 15 bases between them. CDR3 length: 14 amino acids. From germline, CDR1 is MDHEN and CDR2 SYDVKM. CDR3 residues: CASSPRRAYQPQHF. In DNA form, the CDR3 reads TGTGCCAGCAGTCCCCGCCGGGCATACCAGCCCCAGCATTTT. The full variable domain, completed using reference TRBV28 and TRBJ1-5, is DVKVTQSSRYLVKRTGEKVFLECVQDMDHENMFWYRQDPGLGLRLIYFSYDVKMKEKGDIPEGYSVSREKKERFSLILESASTNQTSMYLCASSPRRAYQPQHFGDGTRLSIL.